These T cell receptor beta chains were read from a single sample in a study of cytomegalovirus exposure and HLA in healthy donors. Clones were sequenced by immunoSEQ multiplex PCR, and TCRdb holds only the in-frame ones, with some missing. The sample lists roughly 140,000 clones; 70% to 80% were seen once. The sequenced sample was PBMCs. The receptors were gathered from a male donor in good health and CMV-seronegative. Each CDR3 is given with its conserved first and last residue. D genes are given only for firm matches. A clone size is listed for some rows: how often the clone was seen (once, few, many), or a class if it is expanded.

V gene,J gene,D gene,clone size,CDR3 DNA,CDR3 protein
TRBV11-2,TRBJ1-1,TRBD1,NA,TGTGCCAGCAGCACTCCCAAAGACAGGGCGGGAACTGAAGCTTTCTTT,CASSTPKDRAGTEAFF
TRBV7-2,TRBJ1-2,TRBD1,few,TGTGCCAGCAACGAGGGGGGACAGGGGGCTAACTATGGCTACACCTTC,CASNEGGQGANYGYTF
TRBV7-9,TRBJ2-5,NA,once,TGTGCCAGCAGCCTATCGGGGTGGAGTAGGGAGACCCAGTACTTC,CASSLSGWSRETQYF
TRBV5-1,TRBJ1-1,TRBD1,NA,TGCGCCAGCAGCGACAGGGTGGGGAACACTGAAGCTTTCTTT,CASSDRVGNTEAFF
TRBV2,TRBJ2-5,NA,NA,TGTGCCAGCAGTTGGGGCGGTCGACAAGAGACCCAGTACTTC,CASSWGGRQETQYF
TRBV5-1,TRBJ2-2,NA,NA,TGCGCCAGCAGCGCGTATCTGCGGACCGGGGAGCTGTTTTTT,CASSAYLRTGELFF
TRBV15,TRBJ2-3,TRBD2,NA,TGTGCCACCAGCCCTTTGGGGGGGGGTTTTAAGACAGATACGCAGTATTTT,CATSPLGGGFKTDTQYF
TRBV20-1,TRBJ2-3,NA,NA,TGCAGTGCTATACACCAGGATACGCAGTATTTT,CSAIHQDTQYF
TRBV6-5,TRBJ2-5,TRBD1,NA,TGTGCCAGCAGTTACGGGACAGGGGTGAGCGAGACCCAGTACTTC,CASSYGTGVSETQYF
TRBV5-4,TRBJ1-3,NA,NA,TGTGCCAGCAGCTCGCCGACAGATGGAAACACCATATATTTT,CASSSPTDGNTIYF
TRBV27,TRBJ1-1,TRBD1,NA,TGTGCCAGCAAATACAGGGGCAGGGTTCCGACTGAAGCTTTCTTT,CASKYRGRVPTEAFF
TRBV15,TRBJ2-3,TRBD2,NA,TGTGCCACCAGCACCTCACTAGCGGGGAACACAGATACGCAGTATTTT,CATSTSLAGNTDTQYF
TRBV7-3,TRBJ2-1,TRBD2,NA,TGTGCCAGCAGCCCTGTAGCGGGGGGGTACAATGAGCAGTTCTTC,CASSPVAGGYNEQFF
TRBV7-8,TRBJ2-2,NA,few,TGTGCCAGCAGCTGGGAGTACGGGGAGCTGTTTTTT,CASSWEYGELFF
TRBV7-9,TRBJ2-7,TRBD1,NA,TGTGCCAGCAGCTCTCCCGGGACAGGGACTTCCTACGAGCAGTACTTC,CASSSPGTGTSYEQYF
TRBV5-1,TRBJ1-2,TRBD1,few,TGCGCCAGCAGCTTGGACGCGACAGGGTCCGGGGGCTACACCTTC,CASSLDATGSGGYTF
TRBV6-5,TRBJ1-6,NA,NA,TGTGCCAGCAGTTCGAGGGAAGCCCTCGTATCACCCCCCCACTTT,CASSSREALVSPPHF